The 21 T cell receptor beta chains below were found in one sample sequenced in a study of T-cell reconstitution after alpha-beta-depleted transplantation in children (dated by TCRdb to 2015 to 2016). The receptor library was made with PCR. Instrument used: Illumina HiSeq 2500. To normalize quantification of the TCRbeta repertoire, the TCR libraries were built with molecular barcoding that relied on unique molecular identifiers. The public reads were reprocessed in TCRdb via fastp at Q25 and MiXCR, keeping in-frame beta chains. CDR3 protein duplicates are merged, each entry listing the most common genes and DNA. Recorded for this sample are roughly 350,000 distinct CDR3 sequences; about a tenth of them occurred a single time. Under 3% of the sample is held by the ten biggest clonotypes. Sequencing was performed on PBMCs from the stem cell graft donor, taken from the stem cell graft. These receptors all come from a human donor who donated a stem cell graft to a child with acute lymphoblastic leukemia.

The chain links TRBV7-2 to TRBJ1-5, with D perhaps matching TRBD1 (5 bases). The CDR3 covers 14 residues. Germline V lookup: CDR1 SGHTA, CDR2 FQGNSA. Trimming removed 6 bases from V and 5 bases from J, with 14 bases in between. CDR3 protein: CASRLPGAHQPQHF. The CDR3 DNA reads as TGTGCCAGCAGGTTACCCGGGGCCCATCAGCCCCAGCATTTT. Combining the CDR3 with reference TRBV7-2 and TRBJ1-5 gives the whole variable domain GAGVSQSPSNKVTEKGKDVELRCDPISGHTALYWYRQSLGQGLEFLIYFQGNSAPDKSGLPSDRFSAERTGGSVSTLTIQRTQQEDSAVYLCASRLPGAHQPQHFGDGTRLSIL.

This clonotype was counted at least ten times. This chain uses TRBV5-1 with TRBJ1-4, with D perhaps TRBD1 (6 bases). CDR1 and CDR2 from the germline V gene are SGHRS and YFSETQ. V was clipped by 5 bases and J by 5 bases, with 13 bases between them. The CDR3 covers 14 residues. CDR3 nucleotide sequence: TGCGCCAGCAGAGACGCAGGGGCGAATGAAAAACTGTTTTTT. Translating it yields CASRDAGANEKLFF.

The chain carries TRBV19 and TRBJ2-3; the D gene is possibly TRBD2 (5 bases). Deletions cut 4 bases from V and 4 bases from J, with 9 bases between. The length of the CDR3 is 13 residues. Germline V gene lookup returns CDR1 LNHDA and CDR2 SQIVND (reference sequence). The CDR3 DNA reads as TGTGCCAGTAGTACCCTAGCTTCAGATACGCAGTATTTT. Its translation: CASSTLASDTQYF.

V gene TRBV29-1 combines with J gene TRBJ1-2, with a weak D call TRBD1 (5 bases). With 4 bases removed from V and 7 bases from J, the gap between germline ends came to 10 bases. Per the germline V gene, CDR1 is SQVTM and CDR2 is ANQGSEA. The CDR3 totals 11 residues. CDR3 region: CSVVREGGYTF. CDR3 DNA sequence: TGCAGCGTTGTCAGGGAGGGTGGCTACACCTTC. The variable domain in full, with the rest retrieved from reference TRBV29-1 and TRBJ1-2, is SAVISQKPSRDICQRGTSLTIQCQVDSQVTMMFWYRQQPGQSLTLIATANQGSEATYESGFVIDKFPISRPNLTFSTLTVSNMSPEDSSIYLCSVVREGGYTFGSGTRLTVV.

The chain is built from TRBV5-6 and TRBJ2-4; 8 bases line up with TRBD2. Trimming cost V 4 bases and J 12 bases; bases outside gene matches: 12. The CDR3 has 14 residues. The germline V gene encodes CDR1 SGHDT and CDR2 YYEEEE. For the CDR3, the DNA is TGTGCCAGCAGCCCACCGGGAGGGCGAGACAGTCAGTACTTC. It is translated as CASSPPGGRDSQYF.

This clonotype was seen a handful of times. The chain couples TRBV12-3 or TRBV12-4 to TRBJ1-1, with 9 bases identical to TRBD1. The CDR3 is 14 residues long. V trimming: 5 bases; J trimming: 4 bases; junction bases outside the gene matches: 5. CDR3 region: CASSRGQGSTEAFF. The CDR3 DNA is TGTGCCAGCAGTCGCGGACAGGGGAGCACTGAAGCTTTCTTT.

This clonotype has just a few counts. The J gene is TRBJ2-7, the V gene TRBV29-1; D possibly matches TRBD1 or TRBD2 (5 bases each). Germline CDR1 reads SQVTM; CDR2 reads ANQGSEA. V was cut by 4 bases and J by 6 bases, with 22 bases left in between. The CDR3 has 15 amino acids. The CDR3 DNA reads TGCAGCGTTGCCGGGGCACCTCCCCCTAAAGGCGAGCAGTACTTC. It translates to CSVAGAPPPKGEQYF.

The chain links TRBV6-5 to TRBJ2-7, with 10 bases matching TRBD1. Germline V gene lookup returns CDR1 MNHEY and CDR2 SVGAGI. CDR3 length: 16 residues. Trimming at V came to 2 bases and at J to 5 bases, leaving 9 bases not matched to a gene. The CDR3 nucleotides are TGTGCCAGCAGTTACGATTTCCGGGACAGGGGCGACGAGCAGTACTTC. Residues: CASSYDFRDRGDEQYF.

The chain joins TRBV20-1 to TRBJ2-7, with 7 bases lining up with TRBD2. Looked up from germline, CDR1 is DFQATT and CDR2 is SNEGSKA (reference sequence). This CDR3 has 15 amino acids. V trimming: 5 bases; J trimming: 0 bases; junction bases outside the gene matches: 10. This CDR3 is CSAYELAPGSYEQYF. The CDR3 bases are TGCAGTGCTTATGAACTAGCGCCGGGCTCCTACGAGCAGTACTTC.

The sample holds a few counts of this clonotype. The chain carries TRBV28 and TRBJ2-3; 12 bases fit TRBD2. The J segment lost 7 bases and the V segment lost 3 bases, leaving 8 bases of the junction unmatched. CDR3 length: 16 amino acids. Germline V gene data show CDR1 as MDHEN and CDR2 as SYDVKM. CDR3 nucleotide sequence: TGTGCCAGCAGTTTTTTGTGGACTAGCGGGATGAATACGCAGTATTTT. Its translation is CASSFLWTSGMNTQYF.

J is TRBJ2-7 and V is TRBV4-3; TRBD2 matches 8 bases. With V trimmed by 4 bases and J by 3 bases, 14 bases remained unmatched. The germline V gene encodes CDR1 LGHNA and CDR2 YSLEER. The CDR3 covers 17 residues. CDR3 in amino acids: CASSPRSGAGGYYEQYF. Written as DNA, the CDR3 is TGCGCCAGCAGCCCGAGGTCAGGTGCGGGAGGCTACTACGAGCAGTACTTC.

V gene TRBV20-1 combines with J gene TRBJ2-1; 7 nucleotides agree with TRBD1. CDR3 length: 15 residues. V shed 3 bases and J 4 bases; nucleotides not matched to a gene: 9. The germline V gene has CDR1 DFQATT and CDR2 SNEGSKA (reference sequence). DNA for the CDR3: TGCAGTGCTAGTGGGCTTGGACAGGCGTACAATGAGCAGTTCTTC. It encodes CSASGLGQAYNEQFF.

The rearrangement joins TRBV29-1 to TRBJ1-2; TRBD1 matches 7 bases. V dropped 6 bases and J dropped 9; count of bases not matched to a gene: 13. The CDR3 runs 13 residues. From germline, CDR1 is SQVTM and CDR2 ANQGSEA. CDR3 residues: CSVQDRRTMSYTF. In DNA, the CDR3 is TGCAGCGTGCAGGACAGGAGAACTATGAGCTACACCTTC.

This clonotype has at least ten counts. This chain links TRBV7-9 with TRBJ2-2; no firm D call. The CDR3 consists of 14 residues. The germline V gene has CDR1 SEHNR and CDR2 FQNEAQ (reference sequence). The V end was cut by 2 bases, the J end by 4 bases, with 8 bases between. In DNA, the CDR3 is TGTGCCAGCAGCTTACTAGTTGGCACCGGGGAGCTGTTTTTT. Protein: CASSLLVGTGELFF.

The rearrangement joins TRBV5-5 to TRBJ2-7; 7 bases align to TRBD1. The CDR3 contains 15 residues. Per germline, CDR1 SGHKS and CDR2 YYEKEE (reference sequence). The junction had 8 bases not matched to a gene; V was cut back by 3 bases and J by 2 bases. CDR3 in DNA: TGTGCCAGCAGCTCCTGGACAGGAGTCACCTACGAGCAGTACTTC. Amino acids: CASSSWTGVTYEQYF.

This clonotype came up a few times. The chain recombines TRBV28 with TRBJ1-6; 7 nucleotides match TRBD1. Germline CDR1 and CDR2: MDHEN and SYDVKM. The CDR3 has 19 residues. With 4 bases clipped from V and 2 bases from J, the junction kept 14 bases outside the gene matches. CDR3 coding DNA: TGTGCCAGCAGTTCCCTTCCCAGAGGGACAGAACCCTATAATTCACCCCTCCACTTT. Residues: CASSSLPRGTEPYNSPLHF. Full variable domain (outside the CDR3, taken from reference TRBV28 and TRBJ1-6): DVKVTQSSRYLVKRTGEKVFLECVQDMDHENMFWYRQDPGLGLRLIYFSYDVKMKEKGDIPEGYSVSREKKERFSLILESASTNQTSMYLCASSSLPRGTEPYNSPLHFGNGTRLTVT.

CDR3 residues: CASSYSVSADTEAFF. For the CDR3, the DNA is TGTGCCAGCAGTTACTCGGTCTCTGCGGACACTGAAGCTTTCTTT. This rearrangement joins TRBV6-5 to TRBJ1-1, with D hard to call. The CDR3 contains 15 residues. CDR1 and CDR2 (germline): MNHEY, SVGAGI. Trimming removed 0 bases from V and 3 bases from J, with 11 bases in between.

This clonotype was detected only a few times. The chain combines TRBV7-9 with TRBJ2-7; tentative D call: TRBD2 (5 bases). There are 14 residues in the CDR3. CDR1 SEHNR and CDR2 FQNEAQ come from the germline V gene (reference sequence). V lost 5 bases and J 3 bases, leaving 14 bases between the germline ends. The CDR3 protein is CASSPPSGGYEQYF. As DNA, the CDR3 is TGTGCCAGCAGCCCCCCCAGCGGAGGCTACGAGCAGTACTTC.

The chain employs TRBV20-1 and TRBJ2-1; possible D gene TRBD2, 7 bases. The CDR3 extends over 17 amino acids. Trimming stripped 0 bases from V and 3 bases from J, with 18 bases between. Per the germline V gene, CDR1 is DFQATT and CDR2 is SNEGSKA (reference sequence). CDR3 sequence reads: CSARDLRGGGYYNEQFF. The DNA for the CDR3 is TGCAGTGCTAGAGATCTCAGAGGGGGGGGTTACTACAATGAGCAGTTCTTC.

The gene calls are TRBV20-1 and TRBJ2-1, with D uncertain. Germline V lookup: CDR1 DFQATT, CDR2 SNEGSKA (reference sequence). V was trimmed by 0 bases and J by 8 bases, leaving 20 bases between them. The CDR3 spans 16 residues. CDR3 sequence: CSARDPRTRRFDEQFF. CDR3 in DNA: TGCAGTGCTAGAGATCCAAGGACCCGGCGGTTCGATGAGCAGTTCTTC.

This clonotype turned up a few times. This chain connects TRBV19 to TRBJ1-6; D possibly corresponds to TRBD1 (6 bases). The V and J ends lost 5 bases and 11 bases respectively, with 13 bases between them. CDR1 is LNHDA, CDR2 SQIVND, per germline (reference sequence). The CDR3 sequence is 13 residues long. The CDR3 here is CASSLSGEAPLHF. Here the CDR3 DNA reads TGTGCCAGTAGTCTCTCAGGGGAGGCACCCCTCCACTTT.